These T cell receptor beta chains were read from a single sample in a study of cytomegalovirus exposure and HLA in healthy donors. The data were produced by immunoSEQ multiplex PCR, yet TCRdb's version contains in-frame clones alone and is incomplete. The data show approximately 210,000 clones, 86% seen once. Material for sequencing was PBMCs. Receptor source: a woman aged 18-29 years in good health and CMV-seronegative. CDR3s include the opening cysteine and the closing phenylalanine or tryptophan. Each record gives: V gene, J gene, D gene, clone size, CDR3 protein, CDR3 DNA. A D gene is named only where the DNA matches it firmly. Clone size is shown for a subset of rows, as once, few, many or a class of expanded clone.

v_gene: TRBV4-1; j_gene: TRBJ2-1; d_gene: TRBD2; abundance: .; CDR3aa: CASSQEFWVAGVFFQFF; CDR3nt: TGCGCCAGCAGCCAAGAGTTTTGGGTAGCGGGGGTATTTTTTCAGTTCTTC
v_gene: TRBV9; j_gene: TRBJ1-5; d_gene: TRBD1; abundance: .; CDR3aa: CASSPGQGTNQPQHF; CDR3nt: TGTGCCAGCAGCCCCGGACAGGGAACCAATCAGCCCCAGCATTTT
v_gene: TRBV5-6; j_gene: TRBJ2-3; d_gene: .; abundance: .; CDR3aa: CASSRGNGMTDTQYF; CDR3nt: TGTGCCAGCAGCCGGGGAAACGGGATGACAGATACGCAGTATTTT
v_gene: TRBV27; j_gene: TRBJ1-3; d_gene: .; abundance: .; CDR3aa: CASSLSGAGNTIYF; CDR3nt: TGTGCCAGCAGTTTGTCAGGGGCTGGAAACACCATATATTTT
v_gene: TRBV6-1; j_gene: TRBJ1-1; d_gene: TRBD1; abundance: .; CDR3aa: CASSEYDRGSLMNTEAFF; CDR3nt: TGTGCCAGCAGTGAATATGACAGGGGGTCCCTCATGAACACTGAAGCTTTCTTT
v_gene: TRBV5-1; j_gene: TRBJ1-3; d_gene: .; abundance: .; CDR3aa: CASREGRILSSGNTIYF; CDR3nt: TGCGCCAGCAGGGAGGGGCGGATACTCTCCTCTGGAAACACCATATATTTT
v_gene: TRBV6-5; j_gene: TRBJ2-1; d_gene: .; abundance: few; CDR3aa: CASSVSGAYNEQFF; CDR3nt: TGTGCCAGCAGTGTGTCGGGAGCCTACAATGAGCAGTTCTTC
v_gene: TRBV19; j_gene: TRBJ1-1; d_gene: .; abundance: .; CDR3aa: CASSIGFQDEAFF; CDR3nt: TGTGCCAGTAGTATCGGTTTTCAGGATGAAGCTTTCTTT
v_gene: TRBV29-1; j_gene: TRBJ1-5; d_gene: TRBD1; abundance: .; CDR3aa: CSVGQGSNQPQHF; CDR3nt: TGCAGCGTTGGACAGGGATCGAATCAGCCCCAGCATTTT
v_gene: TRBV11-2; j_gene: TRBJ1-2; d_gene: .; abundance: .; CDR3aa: CASSANRFGYTF; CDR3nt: TGTGCCAGCAGCGCCAACAGGTTCGGCTACACCTTC
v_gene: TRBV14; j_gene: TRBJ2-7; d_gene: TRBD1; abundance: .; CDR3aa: CASSPGQGNEQYF; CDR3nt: TGTGCCAGCAGCCCGGGACAGGGTAACGAGCAGTACTTC
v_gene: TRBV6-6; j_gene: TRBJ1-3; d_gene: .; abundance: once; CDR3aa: CASRADTIYF; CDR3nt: TGTGCCAGCAGGGCGGACACCATATATTTT
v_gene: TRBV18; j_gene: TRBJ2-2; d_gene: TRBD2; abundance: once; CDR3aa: CASSPSASGRILDTGELFF; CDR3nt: TGTGCCAGCTCACCCTCAGCTAGCGGGAGGATTTTGGACACCGGGGAGCTGTTTTTT
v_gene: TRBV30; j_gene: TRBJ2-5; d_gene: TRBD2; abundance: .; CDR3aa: CAWSVWGGETQYF; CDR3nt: TGTGCCTGGAGTGTATGGGGGGGAGAGACCCAGTACTTC
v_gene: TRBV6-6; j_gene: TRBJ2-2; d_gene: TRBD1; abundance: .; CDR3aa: CASSRGQGVGTGELFF; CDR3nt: TGTGCCAGCAGTCGCGGACAGGGGGTAGGAACCGGGGAGCTGTTTTTT
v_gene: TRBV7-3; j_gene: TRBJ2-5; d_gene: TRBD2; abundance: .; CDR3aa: CASSLAAGGLETQYF; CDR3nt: TGTGCCAGCAGCTTAGCCGCGGGGGGGCTAGAGACCCAGTACTTC
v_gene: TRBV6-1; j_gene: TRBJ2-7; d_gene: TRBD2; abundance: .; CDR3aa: CASSEGTSGDSNTYEQYF; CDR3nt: TGTGCCAGCAGTGAAGGCACTAGCGGGGACTCAAATACCTACGAGCAGTACTTC
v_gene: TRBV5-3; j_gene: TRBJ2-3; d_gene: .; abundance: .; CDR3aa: CARSPKTGTQARTDTQYF; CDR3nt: TGTGCCAGAAGCCCTAAGACCGGGACTCAGGCGCGCACAGATACGCAGTATTTT
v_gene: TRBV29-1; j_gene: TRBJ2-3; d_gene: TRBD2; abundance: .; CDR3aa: CSAPRGGADTQYF; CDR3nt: TGCAGCGCCCCTCGGGGGGGGGCAGATACGCAGTATTTT
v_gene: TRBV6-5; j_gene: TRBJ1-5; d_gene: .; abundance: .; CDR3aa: CASRTANNQPQHF; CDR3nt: TGTGCCAGCAGGACAGCTAACAATCAGCCCCAGCATTTT
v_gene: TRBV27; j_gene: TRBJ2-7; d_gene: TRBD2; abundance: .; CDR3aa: CASSHRAGVPSYEQYF; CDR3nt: TGTGCCAGCAGCCATCGCGCGGGGGTCCCTTCCTACGAGCAGTACTTC
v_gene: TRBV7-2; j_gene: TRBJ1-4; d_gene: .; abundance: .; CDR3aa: CASSLGIFGQTNEKLFF; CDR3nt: TGTGCCAGCAGCTTAGGTATCTTCGGACAGACTAATGAAAAACTGTTTTTT
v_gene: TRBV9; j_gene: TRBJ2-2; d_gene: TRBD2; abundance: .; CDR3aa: CASSVLSGGVTGELFF; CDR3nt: TGTGCCAGCAGCGTATTGAGCGGGGGGGTCACCGGGGAGCTGTTTTTT
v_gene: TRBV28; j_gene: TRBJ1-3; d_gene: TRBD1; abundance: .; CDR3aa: CASRGGQGPLGSGNTIYF; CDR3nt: TGTGCCAGCAGGGGGGGACAGGGACCTTTGGGATCTGGAAACACCATATATTTT
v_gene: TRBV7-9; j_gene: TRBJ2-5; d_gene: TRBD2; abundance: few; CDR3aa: CASSLASGGRARETQYF; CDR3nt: TGTGCCAGCAGCTTAGCGTCTGGCGGGAGGGCCCGGGAGACCCAGTACTTC
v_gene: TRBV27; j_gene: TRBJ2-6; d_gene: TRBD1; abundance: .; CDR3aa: CASSSPRTGGSGANVLTF; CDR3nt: TGTGCCAGCAGTTCACCCCGGACAGGGGGCTCTGGGGCCAACGTCCTGACTTTC
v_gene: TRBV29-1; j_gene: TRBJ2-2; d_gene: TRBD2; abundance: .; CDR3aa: CSVEWVTLAGSDWTRELFF; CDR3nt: TGCAGCGTTGAGTGGGTTACGCTAGCGGGCTCGGATTGGACCAGGGAGCTGTTTTTT
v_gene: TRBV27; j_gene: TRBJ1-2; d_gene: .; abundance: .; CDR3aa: CASSLGAKNSYTF; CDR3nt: TGTGCCAGCAGTTTAGGAGCGAAAAATAGCTACACCTTC
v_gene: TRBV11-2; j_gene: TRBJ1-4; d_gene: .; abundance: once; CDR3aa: CASSLLDSPNEKLFF; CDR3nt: TGTGCCAGCAGCTTACTCGACAGCCCTAATGAAAAACTGTTTTTT
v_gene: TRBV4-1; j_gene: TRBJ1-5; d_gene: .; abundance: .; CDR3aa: CASSLPSGRGYSNQPQHF; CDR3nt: TGCGCCAGCAGCCTACCCTCTGGGAGGGGATATAGCAATCAGCCCCAGCATTTT